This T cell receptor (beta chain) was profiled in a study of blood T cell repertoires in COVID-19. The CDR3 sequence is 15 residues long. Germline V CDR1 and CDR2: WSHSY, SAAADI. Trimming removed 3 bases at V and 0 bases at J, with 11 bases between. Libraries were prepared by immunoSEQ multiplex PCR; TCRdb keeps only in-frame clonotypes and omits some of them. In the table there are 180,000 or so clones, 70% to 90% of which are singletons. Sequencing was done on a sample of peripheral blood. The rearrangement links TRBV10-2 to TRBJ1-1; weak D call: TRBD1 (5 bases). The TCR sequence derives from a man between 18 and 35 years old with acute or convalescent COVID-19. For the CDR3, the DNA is TGCGCCAGCAGTGACAGGACAAGAATGAACACTGAAGCTTTCTTT. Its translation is CASSDRTRMNTEAFF.